The 8 T cell receptor beta chains given below trace back to one sample, sequenced in a study of blood T cell repertoires in COVID-19. Profiling relied on immunoSEQ multiplex PCR, and the TCRdb table lists in-frame clones only, not all of them. The profile shows around 280,000 clones, around nine tenths of them singletons. Sequenced: peripheral blood. The receptors were gathered from a man in his 70s with acute or convalescent COVID-19.

The chain uses TRBV12-3 or TRBV12-4 and TRBJ2-1, with D unclear. Between the trimmed V and J ends, which lost 5 bases and 6 bases, there was a span of 11 bases. The CDR3 sequence is 13 residues long. The DNA of the CDR3 is TGTGCCAGCAGTCTTAGTACCATCAATGAGCAGTTCTTC. It is translated as CASSLSTINEQFF.

The gene calls are TRBV3-1 (or the pseudogene TRBV3-2) and TRBJ1-6, with 9 positions matching TRBD1. The CDR3 loop spans 15 amino acids. Germline V gives CDR1 LGHDT, CDR2 YNNKEL (reference sequence). J was trimmed by 8 bases and V by 10 bases; bases with no gene match: 12. The CDR3, as DNA: TGTGCCACCTCTTACAGGGGGCGCGCGGATTCACCCCTCCACTTT. This gives the protein CATSYRGRADSPLHF.

The rearrangement links TRBV29-1 to TRBJ1-2, with unresolved D. The CDR3 covers 13 residues. V lost 2 bases and J 3 bases, leaving 10 bases between the germline ends. Germline V CDR1 and CDR2: SQVTM, ANQGSEA. CDR3 in amino acids: CSVEPLWYYGYTF. Written as DNA, the CDR3 is TGCAGCGTTGAACCCCTATGGTACTATGGCTACACCTTC.

This chain joins TRBV7-2 and TRBJ1-3; D gene uncertain. CDR1 is SGHTA and CDR2 is FQGNSA in the germline V gene. The CDR3 totals 13 residues. V dropped 5 bases and J dropped 4 bases, with 9 bases sitting between them. The CDR3 DNA sequence: TGTGCCAGCAGCACCCGACAAGGAAACACCATATATTTT. Amino acid sequence: CASSTRQGNTIYF.

This clone was seen more than once but under ten times. This chain uses TRBV28 with TRBJ1-2; D is unclear. Germline CDR1 reads MDHEN; CDR2 reads SYDVKM. The CDR3 is made up of 13 amino acids. Trimming removed 2 bases from V and 4 bases from J, with 8 bases in between. As DNA, the CDR3 is TGTGCCAGCAGTTTAGCGATAGTCTATGGCTACACCTTC. Its translation: CASSLAIVYGYTF.

This chain uses TRBV7-8 with TRBJ1-2; D is ambiguous. CDR3 length equals 14 residues. Trimming cost V 0 bases and J 2 bases, with 7 bases left between them. Germline V gene sequence: CDR1 SGHVS, CDR2 FQNEAQ. The CDR3 DNA is TGTGCCAGCAGCTTAGCGGAGACGAACTATGGCTACACCTTC. Translation: CASSLAETNYGYTF.

This chain links TRBV28 with TRBJ1-6; TRBD1 matches at 8 bases. There are 15 residues in the CDR3. The germline V gene has CDR1 MDHEN and CDR2 SYDVKM. V lost 5 bases, J lost 6 bases, and 6 bases stayed unmatched. This CDR3 reads CASSGQGGGNSPLHF. The CDR3 DNA reads as TGTGCCAGCAGTGGACAGGGCGGAGGTAATTCACCCCTCCACTTT.

The chain combines TRBV4-2 with TRBJ2-3, with 15 bases that match TRBD2. Trimming removed 3 bases from V and 4 bases from J; junction bases left unmatched: 2. Germline CDR1 LGHNA, CDR2 YNFKEQ. CDR3 length: 16 amino acids. CDR3 region: CASSQGLAGGADTQYF. As DNA, the CDR3 is TGTGCCAGCAGCCAGGGACTAGCGGGAGGTGCAGATACGCAGTATTTT.